This T cell receptor (beta chain) was sequenced in a study of shared T cell receptors in the human thymus. The repertoire was sequenced with immunoSEQ multiplex PCR; TCRdb's copy has only in-frame clones and lacks some. The sample comprises roughly 410,000 clones, more than 85% of which are singletons, and roughly 0.02% rests with the top ten. The source material was thymocytes. The receptor's source is a human donor.

The CDR3 protein is CASSPNAGGDTQYF. CDR3 DNA: TGTGCCAGCTCACCAAATGCCGGGGGAGATACGCAGTATTTT. This rearrangement joins TRBV18 to TRBJ2-3; TRBD2 is a possible D gene (6 bases). The CDR3 consists of 14 residues. Germline V gene sequence: CDR1 KGHSH, CDR2 LQKENI. V was pared by 2 bases and J by 5 bases, with 11 bases between.